The TCR beta chain described here comes from a study of blood T cell repertoires in COVID-19. Study-level background: COVID-19 samples from acute and convalescent phases originated in the United States, Italy and Spain. T cells, B-cell-depleted T cells, or PBMCs provided the cDNA or gDNA that served as material.

Source study methods: Using reference gene primer amplification, nucleated cell counts were estimated. Sequencing was performed with immunoSEQ multiplex PCR; in TCRdb, only in-frame clones are kept and a portion is missing. The V and J calls and the clone size are those of that table, but D and trimming were determined from the DNA. The sample has about 200,000 clones; around four fifths are singletons. Germline CDR1 and CDR2: SNHLY and FYNNEI. This CDR3 comprises 14 residues. V was trimmed by 4 bases and J by 2 bases, leaving 11 bases between them. The receptor was isolated from a man aged 60 to 69 with COVID-19, enrolled during active disease. The chain couples TRBV2 to TRBJ1-2, with D uncertain. Sequenced: peripheral blood. CDR3 sequence: CASSGAVGNYGYTF. CDR3 coding DNA: TGTGCCAGCAGTGGGGCCGTAGGAAACTATGGCTACACCTTC.